The clone carrying this TCR beta chain was seen repeatedly, ten times or more. The sample originates from a study of identical twins. Germline lookup yields CDR1 LGHDT and CDR2 YNNKEL (reference sequence). Trimming removed 3 bases from V and 7 bases from J; junction bases left unmatched: 8. The CDR3 totals 14 residues. TCRdb independently ran MiXCR on the 5' RACE reads; one entry per CDR3 protein. The table includes about 730,000 distinct CDR3 sequences, around 20% detected once. The data also belong to a second study, concerning T cells expressing NK-cell markers. That publication notes: Eight donors were sequenced, of whom seven were HCMV-seropositive, while the remaining one was HCMV-seronegative. Top CD8+ clonotypes included the dominant CD3+CD56+NKG2C+ clonotypes in six donors.

This TCR was sampled from a woman younger than 30 in good health. The sequenced sample was PBMCs. The genes are TRBV3-1 and TRBJ1-2, with TRBD1 matching over 7 bases. The CDR3 protein is CASSQAGGLSGYTF. The CDR3 nucleotides read TGTGCCAGCAGCCAGGCAGGGGGGCTCAGTGGCTACACCTTC.